Detailed here is one T cell receptor (beta chain). The antigen remains unidentified. After constant-region reverse-primer amplification, full-length variable regions underwent semi-nested PCR with Nested Universal Primer A. TCRdb reanalysed the 5' RACE reads using MiXCR and keeps one entry per CDR3 protein. The table shows more than 40,000 distinct CDR3 sequences, with around 30% occurring only once. Overall study findings and caveats: In terms of TCR gene usage, tumor memory CD4+ T cells clustered together with blood and lymph node memory CD4+ cells, as well as with lymph node naive CD4+ cells.

Memory CD4+ cells were defined as CD4+CD45RO+CD25-. The receptor was isolated from a female donor with breast cancer. Sequencing was done on a sample of memory CD4+ T cells sorted from a lymph node. Regarding subset: memory CD4+ T cells, CD4+CD45RO+CD25-.

CDR3 sequence: CASSPLDQETQYF. The CDR3 coding sequence is TGTGCCAGCTCACCTTTGGACCAAGAGACCCAGTACTTC. The chain uses TRBV18 and TRBJ2-5; no clear D. The CDR3 loop spans 13 amino acids. V lost 3 bases and J lost 0, with 5 bases in between. CDR1 KGHSH and CDR2 LQKENI come from the germline V gene.